This T cell receptor (beta chain) is from a study of blood T cell repertoires in COVID-19. Across the study: The study drew acute and convalescent COVID-19 samples from the United States, Italy and Spain. From T cells, B-cell-depleted T cells, or PBMCs came the material, which was cDNA or gDNA.

Per the original data handling: Reference gene primers were amplified, and this amplification served to estimate nucleated cell counts. Data came from immunoSEQ multiplex PCR; TCRdb stores just in-frame clones and leaves some out. That table supplies the V and J calls and clone size; D and trimming were determined from the DNA. The sample has 180,000 or so clones, roughly 80% seen once. The V gene lost 6 bases and the J gene lost 2 bases, with 11 bases spanning the gap. The CDR3 consists of 13 residues. Germline lookup yields CDR1 SEHNR and CDR2 FQNEAQ (reference sequence). V gene TRBV7-9 combines with J gene TRBJ2-7; a possible D gene is TRBD1 (5 bases). Sequenced input: peripheral blood. The sequence came from a woman in her 70s with acute or convalescent COVID-19. CDR3 DNA sequence: TGTGCCAGCAGTTACGACAGAACCTACGAGCAGTACTTC. Its protein product is CASSYDRTYEQYF.